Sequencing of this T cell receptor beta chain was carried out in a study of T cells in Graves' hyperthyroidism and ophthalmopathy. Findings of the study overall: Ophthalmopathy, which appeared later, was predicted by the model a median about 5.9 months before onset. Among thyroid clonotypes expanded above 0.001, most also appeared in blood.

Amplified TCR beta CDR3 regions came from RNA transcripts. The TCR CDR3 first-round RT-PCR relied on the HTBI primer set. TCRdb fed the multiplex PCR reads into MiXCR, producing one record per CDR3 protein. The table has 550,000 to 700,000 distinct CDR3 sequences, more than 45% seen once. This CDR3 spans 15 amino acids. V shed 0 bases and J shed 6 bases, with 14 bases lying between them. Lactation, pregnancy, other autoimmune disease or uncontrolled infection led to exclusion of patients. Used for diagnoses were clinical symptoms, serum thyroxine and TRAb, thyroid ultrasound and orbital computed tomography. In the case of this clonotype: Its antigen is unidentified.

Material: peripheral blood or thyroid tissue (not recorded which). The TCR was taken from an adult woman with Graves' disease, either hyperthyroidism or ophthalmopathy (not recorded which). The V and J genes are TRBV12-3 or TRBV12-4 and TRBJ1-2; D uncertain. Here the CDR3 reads CASSLALAGINGYTF. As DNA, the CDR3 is TGTGCCAGCAGTTTAGCGCTAGCCGGCATCAATGGCTACACCTTC.